A single sample is the source of the 27 T cell receptor beta chains below, sequenced in a study of Graves' ophthalmopathy and Graves' hyperthyroidism. CDR3 regions of TCR beta were amplified from RNA transcripts. HTBI primers were employed in first-round RT-PCR, then a second-round multiplex PCR followed. Via MiXCR, TCRdb re-called the multiplex PCR reads, giving one row per CDR3 protein. Here the sample spans hundreds of thousands of distinct CDR3 sequences, over 20% being singletons. Sample: peripheral blood. The receptors were sampled from a woman in her late teens or twenties with stable Graves' hyperthyroidism. Some clones in this sample may be carry-over from other donors' samples.

This clonotype appeared a single time. The chain combines TRBV12-3 or TRBV12-4 with TRBJ1-1; D is ambiguous. CDR3 size: 13 residues. Deletions cut 3 bases from V and 3 bases from J, with 8 bases between. The CDR3 region has the DNA TGTGCCAGCAGTTTGTTAGTGTACACTGAAGCTTTCTTT. Translation: CASSLLVYTEAFF.

This clonotype came up many times. This chain connects TRBV20-1 to TRBJ1-5, with no clear D. Germline V gene data show CDR1 as DFQATT and CDR2 as SNEGSKA (reference sequence). The length of the CDR3 is 12 residues. V was cut by 6 bases and J by 8 bases, with 14 bases left in between. The DNA for the CDR3 is TGCAGTGCCAGTGACAAGTCAGAGCCCCAGCATTTT. Amino acids: CSASDKSEPQHF.

This clonotype was observed at least ten times. The J gene is TRBJ2-5, the V gene TRBV11-2; 8 nucleotides line up with TRBD1. Looked up from germline, CDR1 is SGHAT and CDR2 is FQNNGV. The CDR3 loop spans 14 amino acids. The V segment lost 5 bases and the J segment 2 bases; nucleotides outside the gene matches: 4. The CDR3 loop reads CASSDWTGQETQYF. CDR3 DNA sequence: TGTGCCAGCAGCGACTGGACAGGGCAAGAGACCCAGTACTTC.

This clonotype was detected ten times or more. In nucleotides, the CDR3 is TGTGCCAGCAGCAATCCGGGGGACATTCAGTACTTC. Residues: CASSNPGDIQYF. V gene TRBV13 combines with J gene TRBJ2-4; tentative D call: TRBD2 (6 bases). The germline gives CDR1 PRHDT, CDR2 FYEKMQ (reference sequence). Trimming removed 5 bases at V and 8 bases at J, with 10 bases between. The CDR3 runs to 12 residues.

This clonotype has at least ten counts. The genes are TRBV6-5 and TRBJ2-7; D ambiguous. The CDR3 spans 11 residues. Trimming removed 8 bases from V and 0 bases from J, with 5 bases in between. The germline gives CDR1 MNHEY, CDR2 SVGAGI. DNA of the CDR3: TGTGCCAGCCGAAACTCCTACGAGCAGTACTTC. It encodes CASRNSYEQYF.

The chain combines TRBV28 with TRBJ2-7, with 8 bases aligning to TRBD2. The CDR3 extends over 14 amino acids. Germline V gives CDR1 MDHEN, CDR2 SYDVKM. Trimming took 6 bases from V and 4 from J; bases not matched to a gene: 8. DNA for the CDR3: TGTGCCAGCAGCGGCGGGAGGTTCGTATACGAGCAGTACTTC. It codes for CASSGGRFVYEQYF.

Many counts were recorded for this clonotype. The chain carries TRBV10-3 and TRBJ2-7; 7 bases map to TRBD2. V lost 2 bases, J lost 0 bases, and 7 bases stayed unmatched. The germline CDR1 and CDR2 sequences are ENHRY and SYGVKD. CDR3 length: 16 amino acids. The CDR3 reads CAISEHGGSSSYEQYF. The CDR3 DNA reads TGTGCCATCAGTGAGCACGGCGGGAGTAGCTCCTACGAGCAGTACTTC.

This clonotype was picked up many times. CDR3 DNA sequence: TGCAGCGTTGTCATGGGACTAGCGCGGAACACCGGGGAGCTGTTTTTT. Protein: CSVVMGLARNTGELFF. This chain uses TRBV29-1 with TRBJ2-2; 10 nucleotides line up with TRBD2. Germline V lookup: CDR1 SQVTM, CDR2 ANQGSEA. The CDR3 runs 16 residues. V dropped 4 bases and J dropped 1; count of bases not matched to a gene: 6.

The gene calls are TRBV29-1 and TRBJ2-7; TRBD2 matches at 10 bases. CDR3 length equals 17 residues. Germline V gene data show CDR1 as SQVTM and CDR2 as ANQGSEA. J was trimmed by 2 bases and V by 4 bases; bases with no gene match: 14. The CDR3 nucleotides are TGCAGCGTTGGAGGGGGGGTAGCGGGAGGCCCGCCCTACGAGCAGTACTTC. Protein product: CSVGGGVAGGPPYEQYF.

This clonotype has at least ten counts. The rearrangement joins TRBV7-9 to TRBJ1-2; tentatively, D is TRBD1 (5 bases). Germline lookup yields CDR1 SEHNR and CDR2 FQNEAQ (reference sequence). The germline V and J ends were trimmed by 0 bases and 5 bases, with 13 bases remaining between them. The CDR3 covers 15 residues. This CDR3 reads CASSLAHRSPYGYTF. For the CDR3, the DNA is TGTGCCAGCAGCTTAGCGCACAGGTCACCATATGGCTACACCTTC.

This clonotype was counted many times. CDR3 coding DNA: TGCAGTGCTAGAGATCTTGTAGGGGGCTATAATTCACCCCTCCACTTT. It encodes CSARDLVGGYNSPLHF. The gene calls are TRBV20-1 and TRBJ1-6; maybe TRBD1 (6 bases). Trimming pared 0 bases from V and 3 bases from J, leaving 12 bases between. The germline V gene encodes CDR1 DFQATT and CDR2 SNEGSKA (reference sequence). This CDR3 contains 16 residues.

In the case of this clonotype: This may come from a read error, since a much larger clone is one base off. The conserved phenylalanine or tryptophan is not found at the CDR3 terminus, so this likely reflects a read error. The chain recombines TRBV29-1 with TRBJ1-2; 9 positions agree with TRBD1. The CDR3 contains 12 residues. J was trimmed by 4 bases and V by 8 bases; bases with no gene match: 5. Germline CDR1 SQVTM, CDR2 ANQGSEA. CDR3 protein: CSIRQGGYGYTL. In DNA, the CDR3 is TGCAGCATCAGACAGGGGGGCTATGGCTACACCTTG.

This clonotype was observed once. V is TRBV12-3 or TRBV12-4 and J is TRBJ1-2, with D uncertain. The CDR3 runs 15 residues. The V gene lost 0 bases and the J gene lost 3 bases, with 11 bases spanning the gap. CDR3: CASSLASRGHYGYTF. In nucleotides, the CDR3 is TGTGCCAGCAGTTTAGCGAGTAGAGGCCACTATGGCTACACCTTC.

Ten or more counts support this clonotype. This chain joins TRBV6-5 and TRBJ2-7, with D possibly being TRBD1 (5 bases). Germline V CDR1 and CDR2: MNHEY, SVGAGI. The V end was cut by 2 bases, the J end by 0 bases, with 14 bases between. The CDR3 has 16 amino acids. CDR3 amino acids: CASSYRIQESSYEQYF. DNA for the CDR3: TGTGCCAGCAGTTACCGTATACAGGAGAGCTCCTACGAGCAGTACTTC.

This clonotype was counted between two and nine times. The chain is built from TRBV5-1 and TRBJ1-1; perhaps TRBD1 as D (5 bases). Germline V gives CDR1 SGHRS, CDR2 YFSETQ. Deletions cut 3 bases from V and 1 base from J, with 16 bases between. This CDR3 is 16 amino acids long. The CDR3 is CASSSRSGLTNTEAFF. CDR3 nucleotides: TGCGCCAGCAGCTCCCGGTCGGGGCTGACGAACACTGAAGCTTTCTTT.

The table lists this clonotype with many counts. The chain's CDR3 is CASSKTGLGGGTQYF. The CDR3 DNA reads as TGTGCCAGCAGCAAAACAGGGCTTGGTGGGGGAACCCAGTACTTC. The V gene is TRBV6-5, the J gene TRBJ2-5; TRBD1 might be the D (6 bases). V was shortened by 6 bases and J by 8 bases, with 22 bases between the two germline ends. The CDR3 covers 15 residues. Germline V gene data show CDR1 as MNHEY and CDR2 as SVGAGI.

This clonotype has ten or more counts. The rearrangement links TRBV12-3 or TRBV12-4 to TRBJ1-1; 7 bases line up with TRBD1. Unmatched junction bases numbered 4, after V lost 2 bases and J lost 1 base. CDR3 length: 15 residues. This CDR3 is CASSLLGTANTEAFF. For the CDR3, the DNA is TGTGCCAGCAGTTTACTCGGGACAGCGAACACTGAAGCTTTCTTT.

The rearrangement links TRBV15 to TRBJ2-7; no reliable D call. Trimming took 1 base from V and 2 from J, leaving 18 bases between them. Germline CDR1 reads LNHNV; CDR2 reads YYDKDF (reference sequence). This CDR3 is built from 17 residues. In DNA form, the CDR3 reads TGTGCCACCAGCAGAGGGCCCTTGCGGTTTGCGACCTACGAGCAGTACTTC. This translates into CATSRGPLRFATYEQYF.

This clonotype has a handful of counts. This likely traces to a read error, being one base from a far larger clone. This chain uses TRBV12-3 or TRBV12-4 with TRBJ2-7, with D possibly TRBD2 on 6 matching bases. With 7 bases removed from V and 3 bases from J, the gap between germline ends came to 10 bases. This CDR3 has 12 amino acids. The CDR3 region has the DNA TGTGCCAGCATCTCGGGAGACTACGAGCAGTACTTC. Encoded protein: CASISGDYEQYF.

This clonotype has a count of ten or more. V gene TRBV6-1 combines with J gene TRBJ2-7; D is possibly TRBD2 (6 bases). V was clipped by 7 bases and J by 0 bases, with 19 bases between them. The germline gives CDR1 MNHNS, CDR2 SASEGT. This CDR3 has 16 residues. The CDR3 nucleotides are TGTGCCAGCACTAACGGACTACAGGACCTCTCCTACGAGCAGTACTTC. This translates into CASTNGLQDLSYEQYF.

This clonotype has ten or more counts. Relative to the germline gene, one junction end is altered; a read error may explain this. The chain uses TRBV7-7 and TRBJ2-2, with D unresolved. Germline V gene sequence: CDR1 SSHAT, CDR2 FNYEAQ (reference sequence). This CDR3 has 13 residues. CDR3 region: CASSLVPTGELFF. The DNA for the CDR3 is TGTGCTAGCAGCTTAGTGCCGACCGGGGAGCTGTTTTTT.

This clonotype was detected many times. V is TRBV20-1 and J is TRBJ1-1; tentative D call: TRBD1 (5 bases). Germline V lookup: CDR1 DFQATT, CDR2 SNEGSKA (reference sequence). Trimming cost V 3 bases and J 0 bases, with 14 bases left between them. CDR3 size: 15 residues. The CDR3 sequence: CSARKVGALNTEAFF. In nucleotides, the CDR3 is TGCAGTGCTAGGAAGGTTGGGGCCCTGAACACTGAAGCTTTCTTT.

Details on this clonotype: A much bigger clone sits one base away, suggesting this may be a read error. The chain is built from TRBV29-1 and TRBJ2-5; 9 nucleotides align to TRBD1. The CDR3 extends over 13 amino acids. Germline V gene sequence: CDR1 SQVTM, CDR2 ANQGSEA. CDR3 sequence: CSAPGQGRETQDF. In DNA, the CDR3 is TGCAGCGCACCGGGACAGGGCCGGGAGACCCAGGACTTC.

This clonotype was found a few times. The rearrangement uses TRBV3-1 and TRBJ1-1, with TRBD1 identical over 7 bases. The V segment lost 2 bases and the J segment 6 bases; nucleotides outside the gene matches: 3. The CDR3 loop spans 13 amino acids. Germline V lookup: CDR1 LGHDT, CDR2 YNNKEL (reference sequence). This CDR3 is CASSQRQGAEAFF. For the CDR3, the DNA is TGTGCCAGCAGCCAAAGGCAGGGGGCTGAAGCTTTCTTT.

Many counts were recorded for this clonotype. This chain uses TRBV7-6 with TRBJ2-7; D may be TRBD1 (6 bases). V dropped 5 bases and J dropped 5 bases, with 19 bases sitting between them. CDR3 length: 15 residues. The V gene's germline CDR1 is SGHVS and CDR2 FNYEAQ. The chain's CDR3 is CASSPSIGDTHEQYF. DNA for the CDR3: TGTGCCAGCAGCCCCTCGATAGGGGACACCCACGAGCAGTACTTC.

This clonotype was counted ten times or more. This rearrangement joins TRBV27 to TRBJ2-5, with TRBD2 matching over 7 bases. V trimming: 2 bases; J trimming: 1 base; junction bases outside the gene matches: 7. The CDR3 consists of 16 residues. Germline-derived CDR1 and CDR2 are MNHEY and SMNVEV (reference sequence). This CDR3 is CASSLRPAGTQETQYF. The DNA of the CDR3 is TGTGCCAGCAGTTTAAGACCAGCGGGGACCCAAGAGACCCAGTACTTC.

This clonotype was seen ten or more times. The chain combines TRBV27 with TRBJ2-7; 9 bases align to TRBD1. This CDR3 is built from 14 residues. Per the germline V gene, CDR1 is MNHEY and CDR2 is SMNVEV (reference sequence). Unmatched junction bases numbered 12, after V lost 11 bases and J lost 4 bases. The CDR3 bases are TGTGCCGGCCATACAGGGGGCGTTAGTTACGAGCAGTACTTC. This codes for CAGHTGGVSYEQYF.